This note documents a single TCR beta chain sequence. Through a sample-barcoded 5' primer and a J-beta primer mix, a second PCR was run for about 6 to 11 cycles. Each of the samples gave a minimum of 2.5 million paired-end reads that contained CDR3. TCRdb itself ran the 5' RACE reads through MiXCR, one entry per CDR3 protein. The top ten clones hold roughly 23% of a sample with fewer than 2,000,000 distinct CDR3 sequences, roughly two fifths of them seen once. This record belongs to a study of blood T cells in healthy people across ages. V lost 4 bases, J lost 7 bases, and 21 bases lay in between. This CDR3 is built from 16 residues. Germline lookup yields CDR1 SGHTA and CDR2 FQGNSA.

The V call is TRBV7-2, the J call TRBJ2-3; TRBD2 is a possible D gene (5 bases). Sample: blood. This receptor was obtained from a human donor in good health. This CDR3 is CASSSPDRGRPNTQYF. The CDR3 DNA is TGTGCCAGCAGCTCTCCGGACCGGGGTCGACCAAATACGCAGTATTTT.